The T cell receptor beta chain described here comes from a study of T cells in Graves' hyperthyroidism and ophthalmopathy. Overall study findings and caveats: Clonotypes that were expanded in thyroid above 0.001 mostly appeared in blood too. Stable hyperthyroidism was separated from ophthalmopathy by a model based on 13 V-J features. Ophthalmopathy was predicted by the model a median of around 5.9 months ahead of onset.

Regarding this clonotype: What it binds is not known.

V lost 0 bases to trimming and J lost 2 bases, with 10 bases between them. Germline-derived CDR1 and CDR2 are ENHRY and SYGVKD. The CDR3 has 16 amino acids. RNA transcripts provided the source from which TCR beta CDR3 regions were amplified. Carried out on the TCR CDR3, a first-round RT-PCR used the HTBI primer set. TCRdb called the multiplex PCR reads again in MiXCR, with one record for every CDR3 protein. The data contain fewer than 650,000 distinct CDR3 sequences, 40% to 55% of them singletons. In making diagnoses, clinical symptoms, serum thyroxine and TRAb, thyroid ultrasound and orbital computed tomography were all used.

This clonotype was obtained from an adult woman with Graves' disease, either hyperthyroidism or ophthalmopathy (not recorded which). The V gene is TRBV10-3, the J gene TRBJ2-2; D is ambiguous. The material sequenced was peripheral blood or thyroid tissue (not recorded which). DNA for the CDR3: TGTGCCATCAGTGAGTCGATGGCGGATAACACCGGGGAGCTGTTTTTT. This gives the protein CAISESMADNTGELFF.